These 7 T cell receptor beta chains originate from one sample sequenced in a study of shared clonotypes between healthy human individuals. TCRdb's copy holds only in-frame clones and misses some; the assay was immunoSEQ multiplex PCR. The sample contains more than 2 million clones, 90% to 97% of which appear only once. Sequenced: naive CD4+ T cells sorted from blood. Subset defined: CD45RA+ positively selected. The source is a man aged 18 to 30 in good health.

The chain has TRBV20-1 and TRBJ2-5; tentative D call: TRBD1 (5 bases). From germline, CDR1 is DFQATT and CDR2 SNEGSKA (reference sequence). This CDR3 is 10 amino acids long. CDR3 residues: CSAGIETQYF. CDR3 nucleotides: TGCAGCGCAGGGATAGAGACCCAGTACTTC.

This rearrangement joins TRBV15 to TRBJ1-2; D gene unclear. The germline V and J ends were trimmed by 0 bases and 2 bases, with 13 bases remaining between them. Germline V CDR1 and CDR2: LNHNV, YYDKDF (reference sequence). The CDR3 has 16 amino acids. CDR3 nucleotide sequence: TGTGCCACCAGCAGAGAGTTTGGACCTACGAACTATGGCTACACCTTC. Amino acids: CATSREFGPTNYGYTF.

The chain uses TRBV28 and TRBJ2-7; TRBD2 matches at 8 bases. With V trimmed by 8 bases and J by 2 bases, 8 bases remained unmatched. The CDR3 is 14 amino acids. Germline CDR1 is MDHEN and CDR2 is SYDVKM. The DNA of the CDR3 is TGTGCCAGCCGCCCCGGGGGGGCTCCCTACGAGCAGTACTTC. Its translation: CASRPGGAPYEQYF.

This clone turned up a few times. CDR3 in DNA: TGTGCCAGCTCACCGGTGGCAGGCTATCAGCCCCAGCATTTT. Translation: CASSPVAGYQPQHF. The rearrangement joins TRBV18 to TRBJ1-5; no clear D. Germline-derived CDR1 and CDR2 are KGHSH and LQKENI. Trimming cost V 3 bases and J 5 bases, with 11 bases left between them. The CDR3 spans 14 residues.

The chain recombines TRBV9 with TRBJ2-7; D is uncertain. V was cut by 1 base and J by 6 bases, with 11 bases left in between. Germline V gene sequence: CDR1 SGDLS, CDR2 YYNGEE. CDR3 length equals 13 residues. The CDR3 region is CASSVTFRSEQYF. In DNA, the CDR3 is TGTGCCAGCAGCGTAACCTTCCGGTCCGAGCAGTACTTC.

DNA of the CDR3: TGTGCCAGCAGTTACGTTGGGGGCCGGACTGAAGCTTTCTTT. Its protein is CASSYVGGRTEAFF. The chain couples TRBV6-6 to TRBJ1-1; maybe TRBD1 (6 bases). The germline V gene has CDR1 MNHNY and CDR2 SVGAGI (reference sequence). The CDR3 contains 14 residues. Trimming removed 2 bases from V and 5 bases from J, with 12 bases in between.

The gene calls are TRBV5-6 and TRBJ1-1; D possibly corresponds to TRBD1 (5 bases). The germline V and J ends were trimmed by 4 bases and 3 bases, with 19 bases remaining between them. In germline, CDR1 is SGHDT, CDR2 YYEEEE. The CDR3 totals 16 residues. The CDR3 nucleotides are TGTGCCAGCAGCCCCCGCGGTTCTCAAGGGGACACTGAAGCTTTCTTT. Residues: CASSPRGSQGDTEAFF.